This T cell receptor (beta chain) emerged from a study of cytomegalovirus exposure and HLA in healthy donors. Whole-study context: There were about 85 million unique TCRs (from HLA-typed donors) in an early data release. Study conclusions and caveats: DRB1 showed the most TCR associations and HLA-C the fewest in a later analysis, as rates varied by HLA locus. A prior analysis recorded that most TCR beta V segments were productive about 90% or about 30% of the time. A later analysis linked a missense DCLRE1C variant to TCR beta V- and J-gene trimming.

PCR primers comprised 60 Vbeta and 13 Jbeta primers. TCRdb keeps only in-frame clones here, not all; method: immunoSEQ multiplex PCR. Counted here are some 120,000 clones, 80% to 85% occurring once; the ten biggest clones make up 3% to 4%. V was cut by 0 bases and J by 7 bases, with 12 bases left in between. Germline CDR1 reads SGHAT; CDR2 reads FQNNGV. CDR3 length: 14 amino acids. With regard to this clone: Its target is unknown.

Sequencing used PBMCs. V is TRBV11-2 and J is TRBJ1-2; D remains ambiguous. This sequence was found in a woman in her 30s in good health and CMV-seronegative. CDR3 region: CASSLDPGQAGYTF. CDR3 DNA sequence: TGTGCCAGCAGCTTAGATCCGGGTCAAGCTGGCTACACCTTC.